This TCR beta chain appears in the sequencing data of a study of T cells in Graves' hyperthyroidism and ophthalmopathy. Broader study findings: Ophthalmopathy was distinguished from stable hyperthyroidism by 13 V-J signatures.

Individuals with ophthalmopathy presented a Clinical Activity Score of at least 3, a NOSPECS grade of at least 4 and a duration under 3 months. Fresh peripheral blood, approximately 10 ml, yielded the PBMCs. As regards this clonotype: Its antigen is undetermined.

Amplification yielded TCR beta CDR3 regions, with RNA transcripts as the source. When the TCR CDR3 underwent first-round RT-PCR, the HTBI primer set was used. MiXCR, run by TCRdb on the multiplex PCR reads, gives a single entry per CDR3 protein. Here the sample spans approximately 300,000 distinct CDR3 sequences, 15% to 20% being singletons. The germline V gene encodes CDR1 LNHDA and CDR2 SQIVND (reference sequence). The V segment lost 5 bases and the J segment 8 bases; nucleotides outside the gene matches: 6. CDR3 length: 15 amino acids. The genes are TRBV19 and TRBJ1-6, with TRBD1 matching 10 bases. This clonotype was obtained from a woman in her sixties or seventies with Graves' ophthalmopathy. Source material: blood. CDR3 protein: CASSESGQGYSPLHF. The DNA of the CDR3 is TGTGCCAGTAGTGAGTCGGGACAGGGGTATTCACCCCTCCACTTT.